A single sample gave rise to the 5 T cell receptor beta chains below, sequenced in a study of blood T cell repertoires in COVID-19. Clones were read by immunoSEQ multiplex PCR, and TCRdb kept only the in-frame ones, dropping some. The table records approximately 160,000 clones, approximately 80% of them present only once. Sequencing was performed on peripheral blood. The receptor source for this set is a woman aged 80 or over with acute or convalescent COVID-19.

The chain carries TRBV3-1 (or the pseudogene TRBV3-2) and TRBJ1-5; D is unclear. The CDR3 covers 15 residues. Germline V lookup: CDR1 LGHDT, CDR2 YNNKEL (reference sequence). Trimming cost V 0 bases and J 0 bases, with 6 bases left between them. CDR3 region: CASSQDTVSNQPQHF. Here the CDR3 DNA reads TGTGCCAGCAGCCAAGATACAGTTAGCAATCAGCCCCAGCATTTT.

This CDR3 is CASSSPSGSSYEQYF. CDR3 nucleotides: TGTGCCAGCAGCAGTCCTAGCGGAAGCTCCTACGAGCAGTACTTC. The V gene is TRBV6-5, the J gene TRBJ2-7; TRBD2 matches at 7 bases. Germline V gene lookup returns CDR1 MNHEY and CDR2 SVGAGI. Trimming cost V 6 bases and J 0 bases; bases outside gene matches: 8. The CDR3 spans 15 residues.

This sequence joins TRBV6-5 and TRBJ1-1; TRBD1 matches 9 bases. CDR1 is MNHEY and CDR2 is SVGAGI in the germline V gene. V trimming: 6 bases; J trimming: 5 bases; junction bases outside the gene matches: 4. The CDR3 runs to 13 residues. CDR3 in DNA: TGTGCCAGCAGCGGACAGGGGTGGACTGAAGCTTTCTTT. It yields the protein CASSGQGWTEAFF.

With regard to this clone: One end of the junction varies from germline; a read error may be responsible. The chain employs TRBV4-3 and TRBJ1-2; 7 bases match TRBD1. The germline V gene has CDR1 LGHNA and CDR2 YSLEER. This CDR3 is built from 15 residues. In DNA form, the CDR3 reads TGCGTCAGCAGCCAGCGGACAGGAATTAACTATGGCTACACCTTC. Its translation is CVSSQRTGINYGYTF.

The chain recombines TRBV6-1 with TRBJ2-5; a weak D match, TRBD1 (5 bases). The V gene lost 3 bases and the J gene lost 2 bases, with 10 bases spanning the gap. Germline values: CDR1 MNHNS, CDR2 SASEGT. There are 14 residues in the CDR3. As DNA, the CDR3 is TGTGCCAGCAGTGATTGGGGCTCGCAAGAGACCCAGTACTTC. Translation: CASSDWGSQETQYF.